This TCR beta chain was captured in a study of beta chain features in type 1 diabetes. TCRB transcripts that were expressed got sequenced, as all of the isolated RNA had been reverse transcribed. Clones were sequenced by immunoSEQ multiplex PCR, and TCRdb holds only the in-frame ones, with some missing. This repertoire shows under 150,000 clones, about 51% found once; its top ten account for under 0.5%. Germline CDR1 MNHEY, CDR2 SVGAGI. CDR3 length equals 14 residues. V was trimmed by 4 bases and J by 6 bases, leaving 14 bases between them. The receptor was derived from a young man in good health. V is TRBV6-5 and J is TRBJ2-3, with D tentatively TRBD2 (6 bases). The sample comprised Tregs from blood. CDR3 nucleotides: TGTGCCAGCAGTTCTCCGACTAGAAGGGATACGCAGTATTTT. Encoded protein: CASSSPTRRDTQYF.